This T cell receptor (beta chain) was recovered during a study of blood T cell repertoires in COVID-19. V lost 4 bases to trimming and J lost 6 bases; unmatched junction nucleotides: 13. Germline loops: CDR1 SGHRS, CDR2 YFSETQ. The CDR3 contains 15 residues. Per the authors' pipeline: The assay estimated nucleated cells by amplifying reference gene primers. Using immunoSEQ multiplex PCR, the repertoire was profiled, and TCRdb retains in-frame clones only, with some absent. Clone size and the V and J calls come from that table; the DNA yielded D and trimming. Of roughly 63,000 clones in the sample, 85% to 90% were seen once.

The clonotype originates from a man aged 50 to 60 with acute or convalescent COVID-19. Sequenced input: peripheral blood. V and J are TRBV5-1 and TRBJ2-7; 7 bases map to TRBD1. The CDR3 nucleotides read TGCGCCAGCAGCGGCCGGGACAGCCCCCCGGGCGAGCAGTACTTC. Its protein product is CASSGRDSPPGEQYF.